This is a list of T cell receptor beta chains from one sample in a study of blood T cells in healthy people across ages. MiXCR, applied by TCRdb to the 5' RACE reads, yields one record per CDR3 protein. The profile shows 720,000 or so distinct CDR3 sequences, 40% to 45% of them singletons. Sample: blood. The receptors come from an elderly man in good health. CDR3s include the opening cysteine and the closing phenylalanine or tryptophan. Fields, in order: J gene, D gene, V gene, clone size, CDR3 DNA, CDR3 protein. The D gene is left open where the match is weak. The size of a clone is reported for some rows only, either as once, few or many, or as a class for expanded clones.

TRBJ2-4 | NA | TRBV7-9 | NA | TGTGCCAGCAGCTCGAACAGGGACCCCAAAAACATTCAGTACTTC | CASSSNRDPKNIQYF
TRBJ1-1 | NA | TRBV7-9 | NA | TGTACCAGCAGCTTAGGTCCAATGACTGAAGCTTTCTTT | CTSSLGPMTEAFF
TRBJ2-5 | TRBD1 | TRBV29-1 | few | TGCAGCGTTTTGACCTTTTCGTCATGGGACAGTGATAGCAATGAGCAGTACTTC | CSVLTFSSWDSDSNEQYF
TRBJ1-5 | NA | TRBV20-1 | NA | TGCAGTGCCCCGCGCAGCAGCAATCAGCCCCAGCATTTT | CSAPRSSNQPQHF
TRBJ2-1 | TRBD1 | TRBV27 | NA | TGTGCCAGCACTCCGGCAGGGGGCAAGCGGGACAATGAGCAGTTCTTC | CASTPAGGKRDNEQFF
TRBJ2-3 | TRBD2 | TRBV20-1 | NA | TGCAGTGCTAGGACTAGCGGACCTAGGGATACGCAGTATTTT | CSARTSGPRDTQYF
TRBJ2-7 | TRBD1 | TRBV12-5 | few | TGTGCTAGTGGTTTGGAGCAGGGGGCCTACGAGCAGTACTTC | CASGLEQGAYEQYF
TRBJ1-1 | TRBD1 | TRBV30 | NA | TGTGCCTGCCGACAGGGCGGCACTGAAGCTTTCTTT | CACRQGGTEAFF
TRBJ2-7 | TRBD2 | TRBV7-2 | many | TGTGCCAGCAGCTTAGCAGCGGGGAACTACGAGCAGTACTTC | CASSLAAGNYEQYF
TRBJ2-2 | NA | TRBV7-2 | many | TGTGCCAGCAGCTCCAGGCGTTTAAACACCGGGGAGCTGTTTTTT | CASSSRRLNTGELFF
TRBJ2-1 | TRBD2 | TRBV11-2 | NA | TGTGCCAGCAGCCTGTTCGCGGGGGGGCGGAATGAGCAGTTCTTC | CASSLFAGGRNEQFF
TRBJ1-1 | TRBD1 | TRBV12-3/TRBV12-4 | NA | TGTGCCAGCAGTCTACGGGGGGACAGGGGACCGAACACTGAAGCTTTCTTT | CASSLRGDRGPNTEAFF
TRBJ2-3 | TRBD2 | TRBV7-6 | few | TGTGCCAGCACCCCCGGCCGGGCTAGCGGGACTTACTCAGATACGCAGTATTTT | CASTPGRASGTYSDTQYF
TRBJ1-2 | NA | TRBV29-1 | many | TGCAGCGTTGATCGGGGGTTGGGCTACACCTTC | CSVDRGLGYTF
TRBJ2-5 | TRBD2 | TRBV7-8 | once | TGTGCCAGCAGCTTAGTGGGTAGCGGGTGGGGTGAGCAGTACTTC | CASSLVGSGWGEQYF
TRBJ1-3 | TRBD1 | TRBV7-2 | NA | TGTGCCAGCAGCTTAAGGGGGCTCTCTGGAAACACCATATATTTT | CASSLRGLSGNTIYF
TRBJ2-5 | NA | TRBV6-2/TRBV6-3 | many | TGTGCCAGCGGGACACAGGACCAAGAGACCCAGTACTTC | CASGTQDQETQYF
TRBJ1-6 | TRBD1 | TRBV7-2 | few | TGTGCCAGCAGCTTAGGGGGGACAGGCCCGCGGGGTTCACCCCTCCACTTT | CASSLGGTGPRGSPLHF
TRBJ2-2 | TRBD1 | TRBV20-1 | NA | TGCAGTGCTCCCAGGGGGTCTACCGGGGAGCTGTTTTTT | CSAPRGSTGELFF
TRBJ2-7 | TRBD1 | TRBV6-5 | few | TGTGCCAGCAGTGGCCCCGGACAGGGGGCGTACGAGCAGTACTTC | CASSGPGQGAYEQYF
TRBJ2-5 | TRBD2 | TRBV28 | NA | TGTGCCAGCAGTTTCCCCTTTGCGGGAGGGCCACAAGAGACCCAGTACTTC | CASSFPFAGGPQETQYF
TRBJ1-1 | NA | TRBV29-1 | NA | TGCAGCGTTGGGGAACGGCGAAAGAGCACTGAAGCTTTCTTT | CSVGERRKSTEAFF
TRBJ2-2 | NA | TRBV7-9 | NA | TGTGCCAGCAGCGTGGACACCGGGGAGCTGTTTTTT | CASSVDTGELFF
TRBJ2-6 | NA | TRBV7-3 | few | TGTGCCAGCAGCTTACTCCCCCTCACGGGCTCTGGGGCCAACGTCCTGACTTTC | CASSLLPLTGSGANVLTF
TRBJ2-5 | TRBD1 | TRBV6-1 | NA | TGTGCCAGCACTAAACAGGGGTCCAGGTTACGAGAGACCCAGTACTTC | CASTKQGSRLRETQYF
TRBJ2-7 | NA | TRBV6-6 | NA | TGTGCCAGCAACGCCGACAGAGCCTACGAGCAGTACTTC | CASNADRAYEQYF
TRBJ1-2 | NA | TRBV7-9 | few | TGTGCCAGCAGCTCCGGGACCCAACTATGGGGGTACTATGGCTACACCTTC | CASSSGTQLWGYYGYTF
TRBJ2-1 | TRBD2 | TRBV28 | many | TGTGCCAGCAGTATGGGACTAGCGGAGCGTTGGGAGGAGCAGTTCTTC | CASSMGLAERWEEQFF
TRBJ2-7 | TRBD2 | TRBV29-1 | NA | TGCAGCACCAGGACTAGCGGGGGGGCCGGAGAGCAGTACTTC | CSTRTSGGAGEQYF
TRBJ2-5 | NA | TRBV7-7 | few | TGTGCCAGCAGCTCCGGGGAGCAAGAGACCCAGTACTTC | CASSSGEQETQYF
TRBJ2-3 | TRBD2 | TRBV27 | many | TGTGCCAGCAGTTCCCCGGGACTAGCGACAGATACGCAGTATTTT | CASSSPGLATDTQYF
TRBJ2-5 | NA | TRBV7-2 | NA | TGTGCCAGCAGCCGGGGGCGACTTAAAGAGACCCAGTACTTC | CASSRGRLKETQYF
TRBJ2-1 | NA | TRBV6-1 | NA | TGTGCCAGCAGTGAAGGGGGAGAGGGAATAAGGCAGTTCTTC | CASSEGGEGIRQFF
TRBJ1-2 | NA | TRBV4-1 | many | TGCGCCAGCAGCCAAGATTCCGTCGCAGGGAGAAACTATGGCTACACCTTC | CASSQDSVAGRNYGYTF
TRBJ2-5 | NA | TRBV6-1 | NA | TGTGCCAGCAGTGAATTCCCCCAAGAGACCCAGTACTTC | CASSEFPQETQYF
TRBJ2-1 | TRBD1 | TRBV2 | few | TGTGCCAGCAGTGAAAGTTCAGGGGGCTCCTACAAGGAGCAGTTCTTC | CASSESSGGSYKEQFF
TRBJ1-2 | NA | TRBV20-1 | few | TGCAGTGCCCCTAACTATGGCTACACCTTC | CSAPNYGYTF
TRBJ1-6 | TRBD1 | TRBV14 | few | TGTGCCAGCAGTCACAAAGGGACAGGGGGTTTTTCACCCCTCCACTTT | CASSHKGTGGFSPLHF
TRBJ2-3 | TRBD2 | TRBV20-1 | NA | TGCAGTGCTAGTGAAATAGCGGGAGGCCCCCCAGATACGCAGTATTTT | CSASEIAGGPPDTQYF
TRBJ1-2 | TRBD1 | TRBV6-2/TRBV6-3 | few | TGTGCCAGCAGCCGGAACCGGGACAGGGGACGAGCTAACTATGGCTACACCTTC | CASSRNRDRGRANYGYTF
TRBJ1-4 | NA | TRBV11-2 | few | TGTGCCAGCAGCCCGTGGGGGGATGGAGAAAAACTGTTTTTT | CASSPWGDGEKLFF
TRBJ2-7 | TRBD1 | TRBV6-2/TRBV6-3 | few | TGTGCCAGCAGAACCCGATCGACAGGGGGTCACGAGCAGTACTTC | CASRTRSTGGHEQYF
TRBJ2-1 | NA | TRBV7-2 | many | TGTGCCAGCAGCTTAGATATACCGAAGCAGTTCTTC | CASSLDIPKQFF
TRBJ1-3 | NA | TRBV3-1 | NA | TGTGCCAGCAGTAGGGACGGGAGCTCTGGAAACACCATATATTTT | CASSRDGSSGNTIYF
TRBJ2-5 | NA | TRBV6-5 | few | TGTGCCAGCAGTTATGTCAGTACAGCGTCCAGGTTAGAGACCCAGTACTTC | CASSYVSTASRLETQYF
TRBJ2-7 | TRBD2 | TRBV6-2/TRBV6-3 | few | TGTGCCAGTTCCGCAAGCGGGAAAGGAACCTACGAGCAGTACTTC | CASSASGKGTYEQYF
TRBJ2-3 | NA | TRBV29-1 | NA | TGCAGCGTGAGGGGGGCGCTGAGCTCCTACAATGAGCAGTATTTT | CSVRGALSSYNEQYF
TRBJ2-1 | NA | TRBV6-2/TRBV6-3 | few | TGCTGGGGCGTAAGGAATGAGCAGTTCTTC | CWGVRNEQFF
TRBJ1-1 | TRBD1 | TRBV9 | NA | TGTGCCAGCAGCGTAGAGGACAGGGGAACTGAAGCTTTCTTT | CASSVEDRGTEAFF
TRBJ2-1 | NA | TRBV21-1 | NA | TGTGCCAGCAGCCCGGCACGGCGCCAAGAGACCCAGTTCTTC | CASSPARRQETQFF
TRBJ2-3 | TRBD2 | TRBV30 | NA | TGTGCCTGCCCCGGGACTAGCGTATACTACAGTGATACGCAGTATTTT | CACPGTSVYYSDTQYF
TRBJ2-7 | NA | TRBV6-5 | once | TGTGCCAGCAGTCCATACAGGTGGAGCTCCTACAATGAGCAGTACTTC | CASSPYRWSSYNEQYF
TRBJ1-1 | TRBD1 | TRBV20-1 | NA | TGCAGTGCTAGGGAGCCCAGGGGGGGTCTTATGAACACTGAAGCTTTCTTT | CSAREPRGGLMNTEAFF
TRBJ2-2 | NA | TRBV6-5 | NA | TGTGCCAGCAGCCGGGGACTGAACACCGGGGAGCTGTTTTTT | CASSRGLNTGELFF
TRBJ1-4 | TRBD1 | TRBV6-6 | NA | TGTGCCAGCAGTCTCCGACAGGGGGCGGGTGAAAAACTGTTTTTT | CASSLRQGAGEKLFF
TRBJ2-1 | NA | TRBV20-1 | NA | TGCAGTGCTAGAGATATAAGGACAGAGACCTACAATGAGCAGTTCTTC | CSARDIRTETYNEQFF
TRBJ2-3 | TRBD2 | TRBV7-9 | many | TGCGCCAGCAGCCGGGGAGGGGCCGGAGATACGCAGTATTTT | CASSRGGAGDTQYF